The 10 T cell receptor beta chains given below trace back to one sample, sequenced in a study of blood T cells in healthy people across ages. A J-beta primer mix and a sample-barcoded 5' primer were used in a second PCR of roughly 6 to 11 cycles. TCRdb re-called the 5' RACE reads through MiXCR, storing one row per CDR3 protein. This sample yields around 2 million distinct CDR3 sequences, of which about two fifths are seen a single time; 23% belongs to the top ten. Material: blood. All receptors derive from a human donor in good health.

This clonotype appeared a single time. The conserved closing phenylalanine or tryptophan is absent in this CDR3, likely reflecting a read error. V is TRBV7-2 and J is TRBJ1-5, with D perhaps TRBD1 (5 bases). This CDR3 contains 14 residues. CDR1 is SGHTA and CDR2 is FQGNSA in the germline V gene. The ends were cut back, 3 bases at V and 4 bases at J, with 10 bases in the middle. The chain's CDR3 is CASSLGLTNQPQHC. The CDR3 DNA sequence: TGTGCCAGCAGCTTGGGACTCACAAATCAGCCCCAGCATTGT.

CDR3 region: CASSTLGLAGSGDEQFF. CDR3 DNA: TGTGCCAGCAGTACCCTCGGGCTAGCGGGGTCCGGGGATGAGCAGTTCTTC. V gene TRBV6-2 or TRBV6-3 combines with J gene TRBJ2-1, with 9 nucleotides matching TRBD2. The CDR3 runs 17 residues. Germline V CDR1 and CDR2: MNHEY, SVGEGT. Unmatched junction bases numbered 16, after V lost 5 bases and J lost 8 bases.

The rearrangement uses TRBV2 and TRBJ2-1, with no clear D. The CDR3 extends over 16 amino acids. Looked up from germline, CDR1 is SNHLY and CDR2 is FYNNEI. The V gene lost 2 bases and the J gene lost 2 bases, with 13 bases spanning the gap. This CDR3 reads CASSEMGTRPYNEQFF. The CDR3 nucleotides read TGTGCCAGCAGTGAAATGGGCACGCGTCCCTACAATGAGCAGTTCTTC.

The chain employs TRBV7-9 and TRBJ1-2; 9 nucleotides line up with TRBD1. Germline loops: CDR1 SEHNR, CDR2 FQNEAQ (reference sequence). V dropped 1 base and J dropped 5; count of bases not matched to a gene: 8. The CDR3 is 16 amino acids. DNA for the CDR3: TGTGCCAGCAGCTTAGGGGGGACAGGGCTGAGTTATGGCTACACCTTC. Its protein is CASSLGGTGLSYGYTF.

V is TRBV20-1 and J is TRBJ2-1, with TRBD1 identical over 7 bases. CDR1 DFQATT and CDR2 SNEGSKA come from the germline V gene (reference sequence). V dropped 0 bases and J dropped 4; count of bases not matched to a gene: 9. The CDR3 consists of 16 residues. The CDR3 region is CSARDFGQVLYNEQFF. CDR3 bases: TGCAGTGCTAGAGATTTCGGACAGGTACTTTACAATGAGCAGTTCTTC.

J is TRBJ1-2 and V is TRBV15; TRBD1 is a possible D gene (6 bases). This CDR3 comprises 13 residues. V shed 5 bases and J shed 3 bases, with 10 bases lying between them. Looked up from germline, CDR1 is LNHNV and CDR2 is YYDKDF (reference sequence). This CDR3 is CATSQDRHYGYTF. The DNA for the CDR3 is TGTGCCACCAGCCAAGACAGGCACTATGGCTACACCTTC.

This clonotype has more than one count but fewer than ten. CDR3 region: CASSLHGDRVTDTQYF. The CDR3 DNA reads TGTGCCAGCAGCCTACACGGGGACAGGGTGACAGATACGCAGTATTTT. The chain is built from TRBV11-2 and TRBJ2-3, with 9 bases identical to TRBD1. The V segment lost 5 bases and the J segment 3 bases; nucleotides outside the gene matches: 9. The germline gives CDR1 SGHAT, CDR2 FQNNGV. The CDR3 is 16 amino acids.

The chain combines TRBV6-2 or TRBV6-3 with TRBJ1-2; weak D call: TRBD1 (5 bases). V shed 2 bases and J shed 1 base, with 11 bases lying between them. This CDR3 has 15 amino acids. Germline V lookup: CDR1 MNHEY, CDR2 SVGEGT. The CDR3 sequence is CASSYAGRDNYGYTF. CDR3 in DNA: TGTGCCAGCAGTTACGCAGGCAGGGATAACTATGGCTACACCTTC.

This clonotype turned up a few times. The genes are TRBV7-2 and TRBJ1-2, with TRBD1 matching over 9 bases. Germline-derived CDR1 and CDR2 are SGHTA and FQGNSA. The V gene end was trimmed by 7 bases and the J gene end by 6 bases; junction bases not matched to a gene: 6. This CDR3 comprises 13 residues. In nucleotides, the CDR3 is TGTGCCAGCACCACGGGACAGGGACATGGCTACACCTTC. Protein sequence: CASTTGQGHGYTF.

CDR3: CASSPTRGLREKLFF. The CDR3 DNA reads as TGTGCCAGCAGCCCCACAAGGGGGCTTCGGGAAAAACTGTTTTTT. The chain recombines TRBV27 with TRBJ1-4; 7 bases map to TRBD1. The V gene's germline CDR1 is MNHEY and CDR2 SMNVEV (reference sequence). This CDR3 is 15 amino acids long. J was trimmed by 8 bases and V by 6 bases; bases with no gene match: 12.